Below are 19 T cell receptor beta chains sequenced from a single sample in a study of a mutant IDH1 vaccine in newly diagnosed glioma. Generated by immunoSEQ multiplex PCR, the TCRdb table keeps only in-frame clones and is missing some. The sample includes about 94,000 clones, nearly 90% of them seen just once. Time point defined: week 47, end of study. Each dose delivered 300 ug of mutant IDH1 20-mer peptide subcutaneously with imiquimod. These receptors have no identified antigens. The sample consisted of PBMCs, taken from a glioma patient whose treatment included an IDH1 peptide vaccine. These receptors all stem from a woman between 50 and 59 years old with glioma.

A few counts support this clone. This CDR3 is CASSEQGPSNTEAFF. CDR3 nucleotide sequence: TGTGCCAGCAGTGAACAGGGACCGTCGAACACTGAAGCTTTCTTT. The chain uses TRBV25-1 and TRBJ1-1; D might be TRBD1 (5 bases). Germline CDR1 MGHDK, CDR2 SYGVNS. The CDR3 has 15 residues. Trimming removed 2 bases at V and 1 base at J, with 11 bases between.

The V call is TRBV5-4, the J call TRBJ1-1; D uncertain. V lost 0 bases and J lost 3, with 12 bases in between. Germline lookup yields CDR1 SGHNT and CDR2 YYREEE (reference sequence). The CDR3 loop spans 15 amino acids. The CDR3 sequence: CASSLAWDPDTEAFF. CDR3 DNA: TGTGCCAGCAGCTTGGCCTGGGATCCGGACACTGAAGCTTTCTTT.

This chain uses TRBV6-6 with TRBJ1-1; 9 nucleotides align to TRBD1. Germline CDR1 MNHNY, CDR2 SVGAGI (reference sequence). J was trimmed by 0 bases and V by 5 bases; bases with no gene match: 7. The CDR3 length is 16 residues. The CDR3 sequence: CASSQPGQGLNTEAFF. The CDR3 DNA follows: TGTGCCAGCAGTCAACCGGGACAGGGACTGAACACTGAAGCTTTCTTT.

This sequence joins TRBV29-1 and TRBJ1-2, with no clear D. Germline V CDR1 and CDR2: SQVTM, ANQGSEA. The CDR3 contains 9 residues. The V and J ends lost 2 bases and 6 bases respectively, with 1 base between them. The CDR3 loop reads CSVEHGYTF. The CDR3 DNA reads TGCAGCGTTGAACATGGCTACACCTTC.

The CDR3 nucleotides read TGTGCCAGCAGCTTAGTTTCGAGCGGGAGGGCCCCCGAGACCCAGTACTTC. It encodes CASSLVSSGRAPETQYF. V is TRBV7-9 and J is TRBJ2-5; 10 nucleotides align to TRBD2. Germline CDR1 and CDR2: SEHNR and FQNEAQ (reference sequence). J was trimmed by 5 bases and V by 1 base; bases with no gene match: 10. The CDR3 covers 17 residues.

The chain recombines TRBV18 with TRBJ2-5; D gene unclear. CDR1 is KGHSH, CDR2 LQKENI, per germline. The germline V and J ends were trimmed by 5 bases and 3 bases, with 4 bases remaining between them. This CDR3 comprises 11 residues. The CDR3 sequence: CASSSKETQYF. The DNA for the CDR3 is TGTGCCAGCTCATCAAAAGAGACCCAGTACTTC.

The chain couples TRBV27 to TRBJ2-1; 8 bases agree with TRBD2. The germline V gene has CDR1 MNHEY and CDR2 SMNVEV (reference sequence). This CDR3 contains 15 residues. J lost 4 bases, V lost 2 bases, and 4 bases had no gene match. The CDR3, as DNA: TGTGCCAGCAGTTTACGGGGGGGGGTATACAATGAGCAGTTCTTC. As protein: CASSLRGGVYNEQFF.

The V and J genes are TRBV29-1 and TRBJ1-1; D unclear. This CDR3 is 15 amino acids long. Germline CDR1 is SQVTM and CDR2 is ANQGSEA. V was shortened by 7 bases and J by 0 bases, with 18 bases between the two germline ends. The DNA for the CDR3 is TGCAGCGCCTCGGGAGGGTGGGGTATGAACACTGAAGCTTTCTTT. Protein: CSASGGWGMNTEAFF.

The chain uses TRBV29-1 and TRBJ1-4, with no clear D. The V and J ends lost 3 bases and 3 bases respectively, with 14 bases between them. There are 15 residues in the CDR3. Looked up from germline, CDR1 is SQVTM and CDR2 is ANQGSEA. The CDR3 DNA reads TGCAGCGTTGATGGAGGTGATAGAGCTAATGAAAAACTGTTTTTT. It translates to CSVDGGDRANEKLFF.

V and J are TRBV9 and TRBJ2-6; D is ambiguous. This CDR3 contains 16 residues. V was clipped by 0 bases and J by 1 base, with 8 bases between them. From germline, CDR1 is SGDLS and CDR2 YYNGEE. CDR3 in DNA: TGTGCCAGCAGCGTAGGGGGTGAGTCTGGGGCCAACGTCCTGACTTTC. Amino acid sequence: CASSVGGESGANVLTF.

The rearrangement uses TRBV2 and TRBJ2-7; D possibly uses TRBD1 or TRBD2 (6 bases each). Trimming stripped 8 bases from V and 7 bases from J, with 15 bases between. CDR3 size: 12 residues. Germline V gene sequence: CDR1 SNHLY, CDR2 FYNNEI. The CDR3 region has the DNA TGTGCCAGCCTCAACCGGGGGCATGAGCAGTACTTC. Translation: CASLNRGHEQYF.

This chain joins TRBV6-1 and TRBJ1-1, with TRBD1 as a possible D gene (5 bases). CDR1 is MNHNS, CDR2 SASEGT, per germline. V gave up 6 bases and J gave up 4 bases, with 12 bases separating them. CDR3 length equals 13 residues. CDR3 nucleotide sequence: TGTGCCAGCAGAAGGTGTGGGGGCACTGAAGCTTTCTTT. It specifies CASRRCGGTEAFF.

Note on this clone: Germline and junction disagree at one end, which may indicate a read error. The chain links TRBV7-7 to TRBJ2-3; 8 positions agree with TRBD1. The CDR3 extends over 13 amino acids. The germline CDR1 and CDR2 sequences are SSHAT and FNYEAQ (reference sequence). CDR3 loop: CASSLRGQDTQYF. CDR3 nucleotide sequence: TGTGCTAGCAGCCTCAGGGGGCAAGATACGCAGTATTTT.

The chain is built from TRBV29-1 and TRBJ2-2; tentative D call: TRBD1 (6 bases). CDR3 length: 14 amino acids. Trimming left V 8 bases short and J 3 bases short, with 16 bases between. From germline, CDR1 is SQVTM and CDR2 ANQGSEA. In DNA form, the CDR3 reads TGCAGCACTGGAGAACAGGGAGACACCGGGGAGCTGTTTTTT. Its translation: CSTGEQGDTGELFF.

The chain carries TRBV29-1 and TRBJ1-1; D ambiguous. This CDR3 is 13 amino acids long. The V end lost 7 bases, the J end lost 3 bases, and 15 bases lay between the germline ends. Germline CDR1 and CDR2: SQVTM and ANQGSEA. The chain's CDR3 is CSADEGSDTEAFF. The CDR3 DNA reads TGCAGCGCTGATGAAGGGTCGGACACTGAAGCTTTCTTT.

This chain joins TRBV6-1 and TRBJ1-3; 7 nucleotides agree with TRBD1. V was clipped by 6 bases and J by 2 bases; unmatched bases: 7. This CDR3 contains 15 residues. Germline V gives CDR1 MNHNS, CDR2 SASEGT. The CDR3 loop reads CASRGTADTGNTIYF. The CDR3 DNA is TGTGCCAGCAGAGGGACAGCAGATACTGGAAACACCATATATTTT.

The chain carries TRBV29-1 and TRBJ1-1, with 10 positions matching TRBD1. Germline CDR1 reads SQVTM; CDR2 reads ANQGSEA. The CDR3 is 15 residues long. The ends lost 5 bases at V and 5 bases at J; junction bases unmatched: 11. CDR3 DNA: TGCAGCGTTCGTCCGGGACAGGGGAGGGGAACTGAAGCTTTCTTT. Protein sequence: CSVRPGQGRGTEAFF.

This chain uses TRBV4-1 with TRBJ2-1; 11 bases agree with TRBD2. The CDR3 is 17 residues long. Germline-derived CDR1 and CDR2 are MGHRA and YSYEKL. Unmatched junction bases numbered 6, after V lost 2 bases and J lost 3 bases. CDR3 nucleotides: TGCGCCAGCAGCCAAAACCTAGCGGGAGGAGGCTACAATGAGCAGTTCTTC. Translating gives CASSQNLAGGGYNEQFF.

The chain is built from TRBV28 and TRBJ2-3; 10 bases line up with TRBD2. The CDR3 loop spans 17 amino acids. Germline V gene sequence: CDR1 MDHEN, CDR2 SYDVKM. V was clipped by 6 bases and J by 0 bases; unmatched bases: 9. The CDR3, as DNA: TGTGCCAGCAGCCCCGGAGTAGCGGGAGGAAGCACAGATACGCAGTATTTT. This sequence encodes CASSPGVAGGSTDTQYF. Looking up the rest from reference TRBV28 and TRBJ2-3 gives the full variable domain: DVKVTQSSRYLVKRTGEKVFLECVQDMDHENMFWYRQDPGLGLRLIYFSYDVKMKEKGDIPEGYSVSREKKERFSLILESASTNQTSMYLCASSPGVAGGSTDTQYFGPGTRLTVL.